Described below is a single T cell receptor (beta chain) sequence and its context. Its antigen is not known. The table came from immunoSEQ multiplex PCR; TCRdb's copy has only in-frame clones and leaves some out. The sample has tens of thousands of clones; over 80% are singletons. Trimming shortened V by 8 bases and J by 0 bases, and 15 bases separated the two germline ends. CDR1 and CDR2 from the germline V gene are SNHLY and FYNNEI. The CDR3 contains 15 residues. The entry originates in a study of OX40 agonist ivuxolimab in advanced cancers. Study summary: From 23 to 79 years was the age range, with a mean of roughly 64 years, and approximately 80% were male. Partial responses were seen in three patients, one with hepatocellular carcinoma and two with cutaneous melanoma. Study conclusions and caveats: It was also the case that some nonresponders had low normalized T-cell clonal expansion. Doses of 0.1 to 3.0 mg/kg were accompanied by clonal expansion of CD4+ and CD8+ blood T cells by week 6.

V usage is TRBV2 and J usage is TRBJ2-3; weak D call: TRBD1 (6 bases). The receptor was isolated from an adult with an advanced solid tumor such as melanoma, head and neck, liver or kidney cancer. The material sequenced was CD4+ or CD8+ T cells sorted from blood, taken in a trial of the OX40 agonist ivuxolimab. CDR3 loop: CASVTGTRSTDTQYF. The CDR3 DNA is TGTGCCAGCGTAACAGGGACCCGGAGCACAGATACGCAGTATTTT.